These 17 T cell receptor beta chains were sequenced from one sample in a study of CXCR3-negative and CXCR3-positive naive CD8 T cells. Regarding the study as a whole: Researchers report that CXCR3-positive naive cells carry more hydrophobic TRB CDR3s than CXCR3-negative naive cells.

The method, 5' RACE with UMI labels, was used to prepare the TRB cDNA libraries. TCRdb re-called the 5' RACE reads and gives one entry per CDR3 protein, without DNA. Here the sample table reports some 130,000 distinct CDR3 sequences. What these receptors recognize is not known. Input material: naive CXCR3+ CD8+ T cells from blood. Subset reported: CD45RO-CCR7+CD27+CD95- naive CD8+ T cells expressing CXCR3 (TNR3+). The receptors come from a human donor in good health. Some clones in this sample may be carry-over from other donors' samples.

The chain joins TRBV27 to TRBJ2-7; TCRdb's D call, TRBD1, is unchecked because there is no DNA. The germline gives CDR1 MNHEY, CDR2 SMNVEV (reference sequence). This CDR3 contains 12 residues. Here the CDR3 reads CASEGIEREQYF.

The rearrangement links TRBV7-9 to TRBJ2-7; the TRBD1 assignment by TCRdb is unverifiable without DNA. Germline V gives CDR1 SEHNR, CDR2 FQNEAQ (reference sequence). The CDR3 covers 15 residues. CDR3 region: CASSLGPGVAYEQYF.

J is TRBJ2-6 and V is TRBV12-3 or TRBV12-4. The CDR3 sequence is 17 residues long. The chain's CDR3 is CASSFSGQGPGANVLTF.

The genes are TRBV15 and TRBJ2-3. Germline lookup yields CDR1 LNHNV and CDR2 YYDKDF (reference sequence). CDR3 size: 13 residues. CDR3 protein: CATINQWTDTQYF. Combining the CDR3 with reference TRBV15 and TRBJ2-3 gives the whole variable domain DAMVIQNPRYQVTQFGKPVTLSCSQTLNHNVMYWYQQKSSQAPKLLFHYYDKDFNNEADTPDNFQSRRPNTSFCFLDIRSPGLGDTAMYLCATINQWTDTQYFGPGTRLTVL.

This chain connects TRBV10-3 to TRBJ2-1; checking the TCRdb D call of TRBD2 is not possible without DNA. This CDR3 has 14 residues. Looked up from germline, CDR1 is ENHRY and CDR2 is SYGVKD. The CDR3 here is CAITGSGMGNEQFF.

V gene TRBV29-1 combines with J gene TRBJ2-7; with no DNA, the TCRdb D assignment of TRBD2 cannot be verified. CDR1 SQVTM and CDR2 ANQGSEA come from the germline V gene. This CDR3 is built from 15 residues. The CDR3 here is CSATEAGLAGDEQYF.

The genes are TRBV7-8 and TRBJ2-5. Germline-derived CDR1 and CDR2 are SGHVS and FQNEAQ. The CDR3 loop spans 13 amino acids. The CDR3 here is CASSLDLLETQYF.

The J gene is TRBJ2-1, the V gene TRBV9; the D call of TRBD1 rests on TCRdb alone, since no DNA is present to check it. In germline, CDR1 is SGDLS, CDR2 YYNGEE. This CDR3 comprises 17 residues. CDR3 residues: CASSVNRVGGSYNEQFF.

The chain uses TRBV19 and TRBJ2-1; TCRdb's D call, TRBD1, is unchecked because there is no DNA. The V gene's germline CDR1 is LNHDA and CDR2 SQIVND (reference sequence). The CDR3 spans 14 residues. The CDR3: CASSIDVPGDEQFF.

V gene TRBV10-3 combines with J gene TRBJ2-2; TCRdb returns TRBD1, unconfirmable since there is no DNA. Per germline, CDR1 ENHRY and CDR2 SYGVKD. The CDR3 has 16 residues. CDR3 amino acids: CAISESRGTNTGELFF.

This rearrangement joins TRBV29-1 to TRBJ2-1; TCRdb's D call of TRBD1 is untestable without DNA. The V gene's germline CDR1 is SQVTM and CDR2 ANQGSEA. The CDR3 spans 18 residues. This chain's CDR3 is CSVERTGIPELRHNEQFF.

This chain uses TRBV29-1 with TRBJ2-1; TCRdb designates TRBD2, a call that cannot be tested without DNA. This CDR3 has 15 residues. Per germline, CDR1 SQVTM and CDR2 ANQGSEA. The CDR3: CSVEETSGGYNEQFF.

The chain carries TRBV7-6 and TRBJ2-1; TCRdb selects TRBD2, and the lack of DNA leaves this call unchecked. The CDR3 is 16 amino acids. Germline CDR1 and CDR2: SGHVS and FNYEAQ. This CDR3 reads CASSLESGLAYNEQFF.

The V and J genes are TRBV12-3 or TRBV12-4 and TRBJ2-7; checking the TCRdb D call of TRBD2 is not possible without DNA. The CDR3 covers 15 residues. The CDR3 is CASSLGTSGSFEQYF.

The chain couples TRBV25-1 to TRBJ2-2. This CDR3 region has 11 residues. Germline-derived CDR1 and CDR2 are MGHDK and SYGVNS. The CDR3 region is CASSETGELFF.

The CDR3 region is CSAPGPDTQYF. This chain connects TRBV29-1 to TRBJ2-3; TCRdb's D call of TRBD1 is untestable without DNA. The V gene's germline CDR1 is SQVTM and CDR2 ANQGSEA. The CDR3 loop spans 11 amino acids.

The V gene is TRBV2, the J gene TRBJ1-1. Germline V gene sequence: CDR1 SNHLY, CDR2 FYNNEI. This CDR3 spans 11 amino acids. The CDR3 is CASNRNTEAFF.